This T cell receptor (beta chain) was identified during a study of T cells in Graves' hyperthyroidism and ophthalmopathy. Diagnosis rested on symptoms, serum thyroxine and TRAb, thyroid ultrasound, and orbital computed tomography. The CDR3 is made up of 12 amino acids. V lost 4 bases and J lost 4, with 5 bases in between. CDR1 and CDR2 (germline): LNHDA, SQIVND (reference sequence). RNA transcripts provided the source from which TCR beta CDR3 regions were amplified. The HTBI primer set served for first-round RT-PCR of the TCR CDR3. TCRdb recomputed calls from the multiplex PCR reads with MiXCR, one row per CDR3 protein. The sample records roughly 550,000 distinct CDR3 sequences, approximately 16% being singletons.

The sequenced sample was blood. The receptor comes from a woman aged 25 to 39 with Graves' ophthalmopathy. This chain joins TRBV19 and TRBJ1-5, with D perhaps matching TRBD1 (5 bases). Here the CDR3 reads CASSTGNQPQHF. In DNA, the CDR3 is TGTGCCAGTAGTACAGGGAATCAGCCCCAGCATTTT.